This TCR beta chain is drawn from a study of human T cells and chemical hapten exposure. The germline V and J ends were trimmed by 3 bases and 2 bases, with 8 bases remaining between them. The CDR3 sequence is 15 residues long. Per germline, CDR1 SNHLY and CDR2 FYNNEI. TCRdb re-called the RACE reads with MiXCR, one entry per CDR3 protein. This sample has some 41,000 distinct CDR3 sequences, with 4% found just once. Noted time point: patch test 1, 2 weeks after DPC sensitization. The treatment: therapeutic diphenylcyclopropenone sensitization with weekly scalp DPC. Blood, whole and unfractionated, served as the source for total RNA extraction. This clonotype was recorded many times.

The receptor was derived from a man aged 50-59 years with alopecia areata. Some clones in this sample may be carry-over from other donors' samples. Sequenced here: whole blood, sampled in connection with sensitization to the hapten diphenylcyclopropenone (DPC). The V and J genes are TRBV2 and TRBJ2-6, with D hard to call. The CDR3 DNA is TGTGCCAGCAGTGATACACAGACTGGGGCCAACGTCCTGACTTTC. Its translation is CASSDTQTGANVLTF. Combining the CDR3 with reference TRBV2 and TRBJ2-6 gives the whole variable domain EPEVTQTPSHQVTQMGQEVILRCVPISNHLYFYWYRQILGQKVEFLVSFYNNEISEKSEIFDDQFSVERPDGSNFTLKIRSTKLEDSAMYFCASSDTQTGANVLTFGAGSRLTVL.